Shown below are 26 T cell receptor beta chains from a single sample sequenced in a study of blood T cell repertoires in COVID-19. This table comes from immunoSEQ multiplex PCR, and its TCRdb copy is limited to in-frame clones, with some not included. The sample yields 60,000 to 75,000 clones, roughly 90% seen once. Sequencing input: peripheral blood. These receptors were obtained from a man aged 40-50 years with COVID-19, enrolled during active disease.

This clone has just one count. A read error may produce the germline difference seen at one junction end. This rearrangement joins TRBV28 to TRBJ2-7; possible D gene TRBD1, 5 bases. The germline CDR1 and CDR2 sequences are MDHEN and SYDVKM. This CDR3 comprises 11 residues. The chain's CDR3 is CASSSRQTSHF. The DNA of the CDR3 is TGTGCCAGCAGTTCACGACAGACCTCCCACTTC.

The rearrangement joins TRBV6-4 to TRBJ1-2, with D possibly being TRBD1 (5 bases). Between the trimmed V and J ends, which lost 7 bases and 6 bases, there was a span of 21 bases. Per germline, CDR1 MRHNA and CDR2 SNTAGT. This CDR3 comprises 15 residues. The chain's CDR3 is CASKGTRAESDGYTF. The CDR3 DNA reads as TGTGCCAGCAAGGGAACCAGGGCTGAATCGGATGGCTACACCTTC.

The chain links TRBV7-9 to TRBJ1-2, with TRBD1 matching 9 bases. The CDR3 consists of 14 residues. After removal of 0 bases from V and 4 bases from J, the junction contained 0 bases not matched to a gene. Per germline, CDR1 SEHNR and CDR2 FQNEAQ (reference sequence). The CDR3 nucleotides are TGTGCCAGCAGCTTAGCACAGGGGGCCTATGGCTACACCTTC. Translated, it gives CASSLAQGAYGYTF.

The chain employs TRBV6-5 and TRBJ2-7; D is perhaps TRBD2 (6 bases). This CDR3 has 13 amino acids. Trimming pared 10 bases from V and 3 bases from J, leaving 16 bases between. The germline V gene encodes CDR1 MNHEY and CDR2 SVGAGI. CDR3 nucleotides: TGTGCCATCGCACGGGGGAGAGGCTACGAGCAGTACTTC. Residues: CAIARGRGYEQYF.

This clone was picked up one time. The CDR3 region has the DNA TGTGCCAGCAGCTTCGGGGCGGGGCAAGAGACCCAGTACTTC. It is translated as CASSFGAGQETQYF. The chain links TRBV7-2 to TRBJ2-5; perhaps TRBD2 as D (6 bases). The V gene's germline CDR1 is SGHTA and CDR2 FQGNSA. The CDR3 length is 14 residues. V shed 3 bases and J shed 2 bases, with 10 bases lying between them. The full variable domain, rest sourced from reference TRBV7-2 and TRBJ2-5, is GAGVSQSPSNKVTEKGKDVELRCDPISGHTALYWYRQSLGQGLEFLIYFQGNSAPDKSGLPSDRFSAERTGGSVSTLTIQRTQQEDSAVYLCASSFGAGQETQYFGPGTRLLVL.

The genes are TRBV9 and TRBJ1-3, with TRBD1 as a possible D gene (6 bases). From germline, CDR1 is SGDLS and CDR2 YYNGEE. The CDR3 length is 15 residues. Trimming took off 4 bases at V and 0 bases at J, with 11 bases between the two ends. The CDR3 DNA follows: TGTGCCAGCAGCATCGGACAGTCCTCTGGAAACACCATATATTTT. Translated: CASSIGQSSGNTIYF.

The CDR3 DNA sequence: TGTGCCAGCAGCCAAGATATGAGGGACATTAATGAAAAACTGTTTTTT. Its protein product is CASSQDMRDINEKLFF. This chain uses TRBV3-1 (or the pseudogene TRBV3-2) with TRBJ1-4, with D tentatively TRBD1 (6 bases). There are 16 residues in the CDR3. V lost 0 bases and J 4 bases, leaving 12 bases between the germline ends. CDR1 LGHDT and CDR2 YNNKEL come from the germline V gene (reference sequence).

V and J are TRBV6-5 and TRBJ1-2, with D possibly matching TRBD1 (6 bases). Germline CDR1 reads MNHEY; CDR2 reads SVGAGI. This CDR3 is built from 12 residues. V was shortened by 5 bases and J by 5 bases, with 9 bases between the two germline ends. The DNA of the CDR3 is TGTGCCAGCAGTCCACAGGGATATGGCTACACCTTC. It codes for CASSPQGYGYTF.

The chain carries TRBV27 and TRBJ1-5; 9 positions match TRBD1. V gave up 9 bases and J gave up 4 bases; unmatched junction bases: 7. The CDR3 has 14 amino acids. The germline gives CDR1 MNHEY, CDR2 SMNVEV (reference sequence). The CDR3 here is CASSGTGHNQPQHF. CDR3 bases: TGTGCCAGTTCCGGGACAGGGCATAATCAGCCCCAGCATTTT.

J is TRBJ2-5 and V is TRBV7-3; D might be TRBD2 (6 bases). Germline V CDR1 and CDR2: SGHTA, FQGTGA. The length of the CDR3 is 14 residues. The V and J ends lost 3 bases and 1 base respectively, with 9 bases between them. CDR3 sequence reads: CASSFSGGQETQYF. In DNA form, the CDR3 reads TGTGCCAGCAGCTTCTCCGGGGGCCAAGAGACCCAGTACTTC.

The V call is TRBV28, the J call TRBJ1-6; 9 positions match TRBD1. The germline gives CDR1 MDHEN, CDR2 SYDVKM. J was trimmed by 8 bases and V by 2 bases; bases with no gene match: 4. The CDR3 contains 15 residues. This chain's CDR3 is CASSLRGTGYSPLHF. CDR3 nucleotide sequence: TGTGCCAGCAGTTTAAGGGGGACAGGGTATTCACCCCTCCACTTT.

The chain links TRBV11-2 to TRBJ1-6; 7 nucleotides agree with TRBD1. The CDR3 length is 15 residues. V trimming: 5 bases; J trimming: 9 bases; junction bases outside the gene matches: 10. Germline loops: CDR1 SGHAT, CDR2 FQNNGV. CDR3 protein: CASSIGTDKASPLHF. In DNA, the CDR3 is TGTGCCAGCAGCATCGGGACAGACAAGGCTTCACCCCTCCACTTT.

CDR3 sequence reads: CASRGSQGKGEAFF. The CDR3 DNA reads TGTGCCAGCAGGGGCTCCCAGGGTAAGGGTGAAGCTTTCTTT. The chain uses TRBV2 and TRBJ1-1; maybe TRBD1 (5 bases). The CDR3 totals 14 residues. V lost 6 bases to trimming and J lost 7 bases, with 18 bases between them. Per the germline V gene, CDR1 is SNHLY and CDR2 is FYNNEI. The whole variable domain, remainder taken from reference TRBV2 and TRBJ1-1, is EPEVTQTPSHQVTQMGQEVILRCVPISNHLYFYWYRQILGQKVEFLVSFYNNEISEKSEIFDDQFSVERPDGSNFTLKIRSTKLEDSAMYFCASRGSQGKGEAFFGQGTRLTVV.

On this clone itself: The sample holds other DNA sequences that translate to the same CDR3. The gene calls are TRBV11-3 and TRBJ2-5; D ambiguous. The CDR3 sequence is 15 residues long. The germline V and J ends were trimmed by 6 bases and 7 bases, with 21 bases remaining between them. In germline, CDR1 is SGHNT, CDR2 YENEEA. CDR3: CASSATPPPTGTQYF. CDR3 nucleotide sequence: TGTGCCAGCAGTGCAACGCCCCCACCCACGGGGACCCAGTACTTC.

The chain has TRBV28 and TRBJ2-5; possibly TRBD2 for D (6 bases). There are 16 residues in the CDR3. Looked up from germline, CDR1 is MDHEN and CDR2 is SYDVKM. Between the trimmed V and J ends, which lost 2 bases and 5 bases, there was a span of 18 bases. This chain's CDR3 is CASSLGWRGRLETQYF. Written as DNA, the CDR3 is TGTGCCAGCAGTTTAGGATGGCGGGGACGACTTGAGACCCAGTACTTC.

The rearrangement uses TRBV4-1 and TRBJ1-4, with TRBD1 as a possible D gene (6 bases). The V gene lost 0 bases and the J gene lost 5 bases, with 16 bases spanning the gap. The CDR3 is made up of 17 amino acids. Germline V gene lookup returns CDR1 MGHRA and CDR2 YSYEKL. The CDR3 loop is CASSQDPSTGSNEKLFF. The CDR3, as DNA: TGCGCCAGCAGCCAAGACCCCTCGACAGGCTCAAATGAAAAACTGTTTTTT.

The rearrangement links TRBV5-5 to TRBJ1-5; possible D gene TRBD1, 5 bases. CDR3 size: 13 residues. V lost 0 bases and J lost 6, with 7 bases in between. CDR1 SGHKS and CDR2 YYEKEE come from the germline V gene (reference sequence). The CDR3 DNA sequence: TGTGCCAGCAGCTTGGACGGGGGTCAGCCCCAGCATTTT. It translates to CASSLDGGQPQHF.

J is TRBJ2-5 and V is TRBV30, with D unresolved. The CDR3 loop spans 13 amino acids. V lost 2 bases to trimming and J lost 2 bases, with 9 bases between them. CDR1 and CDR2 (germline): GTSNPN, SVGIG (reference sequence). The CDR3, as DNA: TGTGCCTGGAGTTCGGCGGCACAAGAGACCCAGTACTTC. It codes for CAWSSAAQETQYF.

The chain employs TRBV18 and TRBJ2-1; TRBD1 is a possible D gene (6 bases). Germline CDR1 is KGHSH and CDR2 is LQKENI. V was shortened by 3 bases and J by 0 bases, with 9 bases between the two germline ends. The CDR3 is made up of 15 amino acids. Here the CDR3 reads CASSPQGTSYNEQFF. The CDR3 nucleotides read TGTGCCAGCTCACCGCAGGGGACCTCCTACAATGAGCAGTTCTTC.

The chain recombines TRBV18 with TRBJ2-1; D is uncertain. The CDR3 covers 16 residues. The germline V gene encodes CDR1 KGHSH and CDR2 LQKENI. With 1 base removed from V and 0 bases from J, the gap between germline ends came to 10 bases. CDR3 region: CASSPQMHGSYNEQFF. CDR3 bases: TGTGCCAGCTCACCACAAATGCACGGCTCCTACAATGAGCAGTTCTTC.

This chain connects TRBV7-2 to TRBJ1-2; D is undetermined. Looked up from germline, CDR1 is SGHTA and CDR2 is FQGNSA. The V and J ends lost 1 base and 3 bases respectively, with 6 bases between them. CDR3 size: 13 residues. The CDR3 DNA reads TGTGCCAGCAGCTTAGTGTCGGACTATGGCTACACCTTC. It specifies CASSLVSDYGYTF.

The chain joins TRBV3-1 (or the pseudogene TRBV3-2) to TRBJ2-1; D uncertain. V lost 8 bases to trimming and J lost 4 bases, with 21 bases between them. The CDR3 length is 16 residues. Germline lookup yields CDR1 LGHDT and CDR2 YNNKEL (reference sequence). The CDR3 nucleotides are TGTGCCAGCTCCCAGGCCCCCAGCTCCATGTACAATGAGCAGTTCTTC. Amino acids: CASSQAPSSMYNEQFF.

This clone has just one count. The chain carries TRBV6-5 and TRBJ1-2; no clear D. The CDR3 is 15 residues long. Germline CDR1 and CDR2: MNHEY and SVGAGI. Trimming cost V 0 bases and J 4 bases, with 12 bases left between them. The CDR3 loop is CASSYSPGESYGYTF. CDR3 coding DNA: TGTGCCAGCAGTTACTCCCCGGGAGAGAGCTATGGCTACACCTTC.

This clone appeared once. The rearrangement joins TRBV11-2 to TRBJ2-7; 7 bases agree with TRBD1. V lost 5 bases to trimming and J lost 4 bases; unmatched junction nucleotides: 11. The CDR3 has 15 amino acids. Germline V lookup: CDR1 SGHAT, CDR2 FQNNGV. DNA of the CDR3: TGTGCCAGCAGCCGTAACCGGGACAGCAGTTACGAGCAGTACTTC. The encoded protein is CASSRNRDSSYEQYF.

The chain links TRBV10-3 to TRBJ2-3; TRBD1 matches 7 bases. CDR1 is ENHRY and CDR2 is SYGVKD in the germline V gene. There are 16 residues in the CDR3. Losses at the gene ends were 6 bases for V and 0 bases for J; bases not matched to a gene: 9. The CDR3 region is CAIRKTGTASTDTQYF. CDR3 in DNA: TGTGCCATCAGAAAAACCGGGACAGCTAGCACAGATACGCAGTATTTT.

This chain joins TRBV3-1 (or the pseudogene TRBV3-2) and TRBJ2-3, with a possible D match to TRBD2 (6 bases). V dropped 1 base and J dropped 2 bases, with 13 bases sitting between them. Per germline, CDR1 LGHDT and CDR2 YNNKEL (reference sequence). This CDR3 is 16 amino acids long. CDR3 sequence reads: CASSQVGGLSTDTQYF. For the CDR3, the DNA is TGTGCCAGCAGCCAAGTTGGGGGACTCTCCACAGATACGCAGTATTTT.